The rows below give T cell receptor beta chains drawn from one sample of a study of T-cell reconstitution after alpha-beta-depleted transplantation in children. One entry per CDR3 protein results from TCRdb running MiXCR on the PCR reads. The top ten hold over 3.5% of the sample, which has fewer than 400,000 distinct CDR3 sequences, around 20% seen once. This material consisted of PBMCs from the stem cell graft donor, taken from the stem cell graft. The receptor set was obtained from a human donor who donated a stem cell graft to a child with acute myeloid leukemia. Both conserved end residues are part of each CDR3. The order of the fields is D gene, CDR3 length, clone size, J gene, V gene, CDR3 protein, CDR3 DNA. A D gene is named only where the DNA matches it firmly. A row's size may be missing; if present it is once, few, many or a size class.

>TRBD1|14|few|TRBJ1-1|TRBV27
CASRGQGSYTEAFF
TGTGCCAGCAGAGGACAGGGGTCGTACACTGAAGCTTTCTTT
>.|14|.|TRBJ2-1|TRBV7-6
CASSLDPSSYEQFF
TGTGCCAGCAGCTTAGACCCCTCTAGTTATGAGCAGTTCTTC
>TRBD2|16|.|TRBJ2-1|TRBV20-1
CSARETSGRAHNEQFF
TGCAGTGCTAGGGAGACTAGCGGGAGGGCCCACAATGAGCAGTTCTTC
>.|12|many|TRBJ2-5|TRBV29-1
CSVESQGETQYF
TGCAGCGTTGAGAGTCAGGGGGAGACCCAGTACTTC
>TRBD2|15|.|TRBJ2-3|TRBV4-1
CASSGREGRTDTQYF
TGCGCCAGCTCCGGCCGGGAGGGAAGGACAGATACGCAGTATTTT
>TRBD2|17|many|TRBJ2-1|TRBV6-5
CASSSPGLAGGYNEQFF
TGTGCCAGCAGTTCCCCGGGACTAGCGGGAGGGTACAATGAGCAGTTCTTC
>.|13|few|TRBJ2-1|TRBV20-1
CSALVGVGDEQFF
TGCAGTGCTCTGGTGGGAGTGGGTGATGAGCAGTTCTTC
>TRBD1|16|.|TRBJ2-7|TRBV4-3
CASSQESRDRVHEQYF
TGCGCCAGCAGCCAAGAGTCCCGGGACAGGGTTCACGAGCAGTACTTC
>TRBD2|17|.|TRBJ2-5|TRBV15
CATSRPGLAGGRETQYF
TGTGCCACCAGCAGACCAGGACTAGCGGGAGGGAGGGAGACCCAGTACTTC
>TRBD2|15|few|TRBJ2-3|TRBV7-6
CASRQAGGPPDTQYF
TGTGCCAGCAGACAAGCGGGAGGGCCGCCAGATACGCAGTATTTT
>TRBD2|14|few|TRBJ2-2|TRBV12-3/TRBV12-4
CATCSGGNTGELFF
TGTGCCACCTGTAGCGGGGGGAACACCGGGGAGCTGTTTTTT
>TRBD1|16|.|TRBJ1-1|TRBV29-1
CSVARFGTGNFPEAFF
TGCAGCGTTGCTAGGTTCGGGACAGGGAACTTCCCTGAAGCTTTCTTT
>TRBD2|14|many|TRBJ2-1|TRBV29-1
CSVRSLAAQWEQFF
TGCAGCGTAAGGTCACTAGCGGCACAATGGGAGCAGTTCTTC
>.|12|many|TRBJ2-1|TRBV3-1
CASSQLRQEQFF
TGTGCCAGCAGCCAACTGAGACAGGAGCAGTTCTTC
>TRBD1|13|few|TRBJ2-3|TRBV29-1
CSVLTGVTDTQYF
TGCAGCGTATTGACAGGGGTGACAGATACGCAGTATTTT
>.|15|.|TRBJ1-2|TRBV12-3/TRBV12-4
CASSMPEQGNYGYTF
TGTGCCAGCAGTATGCCGGAACAGGGAAACTATGGCTACACCTTC
>TRBD1|14|few|TRBJ1-2|TRBV12-3/TRBV12-4
CASSQDRTSYGYTF
TGTGCCAGCAGCCAGGACAGGACATCCTATGGCTACACCTTC
>TRBD1|17|few|TRBJ2-1|TRBV12-3/TRBV12-4
CASSFRTGTGPYNEQFF
TGTGCCAGCAGTTTTCGCACAGGGACAGGGCCCTACAATGAGCAGTTCTTC
>.|14|few|TRBJ1-5|TRBV20-1
CSARDIQQHQPQHF
TGCAGTGCTAGGGACATCCAGCAGCATCAGCCCCAGCATTTT
>.|12|.|TRBJ2-7|TRBV7-2
CASTLNLYEQYF
TGTGCCAGCACCCTTAACCTCTACGAGCAGTACTTC
>.|17|.|TRBJ1-2|TRBV2
CASSERGQGSLDYGYTF
TGTGCCAGCAGTGAAAGGGGTCAGGGGTCATTAGACTATGGCTACACCTTC
>.|13|.|TRBJ2-1|TRBV7-9
CAGEDQNYNEQFF
TGTGCCGGGGAGGACCAGAACTACAATGAGCAGTTCTTC
>.|17|few|TRBJ2-7|TRBV10-3
CAISESRAGQSSYEQYF
TGTGCCATCAGTGAGTCGAGGGCAGGCCAAAGCTCCTACGAGCAGTACTTC
>TRBD2|16|.|TRBJ2-3|TRBV20-1
CSARTWTSGITDTQYF
TGCAGTGCTAGAACCTGGACTAGCGGGATCACAGATACGCAGTATTTT
>.|16|many|TRBJ2-3|TRBV5-1
CASSLDGTPSVDTQYF
TGCGCCAGCAGCTTGGATGGGACACCGAGTGTAGATACGCAGTATTTT
>.|12|few|TRBJ2-7|TRBV12-3/TRBV12-4
CASGRYNYEQYF
TGTGCCAGCGGCCGCTACAACTACGAGCAGTACTTC
>.|16|few|TRBJ2-5|TRBV11-2
CASSLELGRLEETQYF
TGTGCCAGCAGCTTAGAACTGGGCAGGCTTGAAGAGACCCAGTACTTC
>.|17|.|TRBJ2-7|TRBV27
CASSHGEPRHLSYEQYF
TGTGCCAGCAGCCATGGGGAGCCGCGGCACCTCTCCTACGAGCAGTACTTC
>.|14|.|TRBJ1-2|TRBV12-3/TRBV12-4
CASSPRQGAYGYTF
TGTGCCAGCAGTCCCCGGCAAGGGGCCTATGGCTACACCTTC
>.|14|.|TRBJ1-1|TRBV12-3/TRBV12-4
CASKAGTPNTEAFF
TGTGCCAGCAAAGCCGGGACACCGAACACTGAAGCTTTCTTT
>TRBD1|18|few|TRBJ2-6|TRBV10-3
CAISEGQGALSGANVLTF
TGTGCCATCAGTGAGGGACAGGGGGCCCTCTCTGGGGCCAACGTCCTGACTTTC
>.|13|.|TRBJ2-1|TRBV29-1
CSVYPAGPGEQFF
TGCAGCGTTTACCCGGCAGGGCCCGGTGAGCAGTTCTTC
>.|16|.|TRBJ2-1|TRBV5-1
CASSPRGASSYNEQFF
TGCGCCAGCAGCCCCCGGGGAGCGAGCTCCTACAATGAGCAGTTCTTC
>.|12|.|TRBJ2-1|TRBV12-3/TRBV12-4
CASSRRGNEQFF
TGTGCCAGCAGTAGGAGGGGGAATGAGCAGTTCTTC
>TRBD2|16|few|TRBJ2-1|TRBV20-1
CSASREGQIIYNEQFF
TGCAGTGCTTCGAGGGAGGGCCAGATTATCTACAATGAGCAGTTCTTC
>TRBD2|17|.|TRBJ2-1|TRBV12-3/TRBV12-4
CASSHHSGSGSYNEQFF
TGTGCCAGCAGCCACCATAGCGGGAGTGGTTCCTACAATGAGCAGTTCTTC
>TRBD1|14|.|TRBJ2-7|TRBV28
CASKPGQGLYEQYF
TGTGCCAGCAAGCCGGGACAGGGGTTGTACGAGCAGTACTTC